Below, one T cell receptor beta chain is given with its context. The record originates from a study of regulatory T cells in long-lasting Graves disease. The authors built TCR beta libraries using iRepertoire HTBI primers and Arm-PCR of CDR3 regions. TCRdb analysed the multiplex PCR reads with MiXCR anew, one entry per CDR3 protein. The sample holds about 470,000 distinct CDR3 sequences, 20% to 25% seen once. The CDR3 contains 15 residues. V shed 2 bases, J shed 2 bases, and the junction held 3 bases outside the gene matches. Germline V CDR1 and CDR2: GTSNPN, SVGIG (reference sequence). As to time point: persistent/refractory GD, antithyroid drugs over 5 years with positive TRAb. The TCR library was made from RNA that had been extracted from PBMCs in TRIzol.

This rearrangement joins TRBV30 to TRBJ2-1, with 10 nucleotides matching TRBD2. The receptor comes from a female donor with Graves disease. The sequences come from peripheral blood mononuclear cells (PBMCs), collected when the disease was refractory, from a patient treated with antithyroid drugs. In DNA, the CDR3 is TGTGCCTGGAGTCAAACTAGCGGGACCTACAATGAGCAGTTCTTC. Its protein is CAWSQTSGTYNEQFF.